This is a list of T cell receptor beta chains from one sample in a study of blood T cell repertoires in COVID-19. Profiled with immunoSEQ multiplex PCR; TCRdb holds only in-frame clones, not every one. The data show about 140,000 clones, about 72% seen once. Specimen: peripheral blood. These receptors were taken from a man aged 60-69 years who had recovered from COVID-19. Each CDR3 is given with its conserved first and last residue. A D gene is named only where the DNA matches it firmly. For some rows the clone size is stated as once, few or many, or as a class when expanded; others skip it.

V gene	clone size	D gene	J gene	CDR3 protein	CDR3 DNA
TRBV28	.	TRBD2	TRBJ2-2	CASAGGPGELFF	TGTGCCAGCGCGGGGGGGCCCGGGGAGCTGTTTTTT
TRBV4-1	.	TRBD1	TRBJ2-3	CASSLGQGDYTDTQYF	TGCGCCAGCAGCCTTGGACAGGGAGACTACACAGATACGCAGTATTTT
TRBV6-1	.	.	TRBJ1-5	CASSEAGVQPQHF	TGTGCCAGCAGTGAAGCGGGCGTTCAGCCCCAGCATTTT
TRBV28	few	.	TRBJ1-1	CASVSGGPSNTEAFF	TGTGCCAGCGTGTCGGGGGGGCCATCGAACACTGAAGCTTTCTTT
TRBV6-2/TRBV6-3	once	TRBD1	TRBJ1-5	CASSLSGQGLSNQPQHF	TGTGCCAGCAGTTTATCGGGACAGGGGCTTAGCAATCAGCCCCAGCATTTT
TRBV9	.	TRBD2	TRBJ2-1	CASSPTNRLAGAMGNEQFF	TGTGCCAGCAGCCCAACAAACCGACTAGCGGGAGCAATGGGGAATGAGCAGTTCTTC
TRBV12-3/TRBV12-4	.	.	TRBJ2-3	CASSILGGDTQYF	TGTGCCAGCAGCATACTAGGCGGAGATACGCAGTATTTT
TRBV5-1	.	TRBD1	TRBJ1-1	CASSLTGGLTEAFF	TGCGCCAGCAGCTTGACAGGGGGCTTAACTGAAGCTTTCTTT
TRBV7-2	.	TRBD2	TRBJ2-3	CASSLNGLAGATDTQYF	TGTGCCAGCAGCTTAAACGGACTAGCGGGAGCAACAGATACGCAGTATTTT
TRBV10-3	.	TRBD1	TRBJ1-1	CAISSTGDTEAFF	TGTGCCATCAGCTCTACAGGGGACACTGAAGCTTTCTTT